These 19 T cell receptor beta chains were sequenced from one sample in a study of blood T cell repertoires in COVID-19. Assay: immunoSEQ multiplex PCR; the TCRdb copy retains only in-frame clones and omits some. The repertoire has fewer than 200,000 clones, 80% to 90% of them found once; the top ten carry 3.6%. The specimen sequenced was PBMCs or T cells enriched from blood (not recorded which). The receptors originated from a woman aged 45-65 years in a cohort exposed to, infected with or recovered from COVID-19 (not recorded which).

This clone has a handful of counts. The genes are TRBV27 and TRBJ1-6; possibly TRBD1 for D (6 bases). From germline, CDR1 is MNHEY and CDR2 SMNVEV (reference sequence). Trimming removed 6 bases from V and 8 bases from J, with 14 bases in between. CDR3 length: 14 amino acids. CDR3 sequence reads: CASSRVTGYSPLHF. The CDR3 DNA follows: TGTGCCAGCAGCCGTGTCACAGGGTATTCACCCCTCCACTTT.

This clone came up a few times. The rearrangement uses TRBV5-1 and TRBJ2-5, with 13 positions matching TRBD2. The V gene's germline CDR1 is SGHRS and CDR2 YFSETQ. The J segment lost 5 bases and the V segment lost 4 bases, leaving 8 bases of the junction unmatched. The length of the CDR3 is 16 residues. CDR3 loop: CASSTRGTSGTETQYF. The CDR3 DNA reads TGCGCCAGCAGCACGAGGGGGACTAGCGGGACGGAGACCCAGTACTTC. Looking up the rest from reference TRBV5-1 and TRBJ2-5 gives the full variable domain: KAGVTQTPRYLIKTRGQQVTLSCSPISGHRSVSWYQQTPGQGLQFLFEYFSETQRNKGNFPGRFSGRQFSNSRSEMNVSTLELGDSALYLCASSTRGTSGTETQYFGPGTRLLVL.

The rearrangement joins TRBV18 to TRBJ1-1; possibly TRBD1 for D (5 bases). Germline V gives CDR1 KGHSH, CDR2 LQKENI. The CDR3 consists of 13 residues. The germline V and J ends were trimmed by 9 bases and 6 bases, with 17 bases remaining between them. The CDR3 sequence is CASSLPQGAEAFF. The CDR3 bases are TGTGCCAGTTCTCTTCCCCAGGGCGCTGAAGCTTTCTTT.

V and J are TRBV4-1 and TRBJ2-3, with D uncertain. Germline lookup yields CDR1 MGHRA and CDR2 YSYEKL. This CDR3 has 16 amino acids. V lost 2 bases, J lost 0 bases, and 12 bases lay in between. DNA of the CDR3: TGCGCCAGCAGCCAATTCGTTATCCTTAGCACAGATACGCAGTATTTT. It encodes CASSQFVILSTDTQYF.

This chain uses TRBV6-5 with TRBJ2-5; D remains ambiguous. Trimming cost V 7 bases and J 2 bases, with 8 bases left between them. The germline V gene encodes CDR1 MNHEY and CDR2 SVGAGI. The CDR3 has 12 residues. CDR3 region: CASTRQQETQYF. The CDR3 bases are TGTGCCAGCACTCGACAACAAGAGACCCAGTACTTC.

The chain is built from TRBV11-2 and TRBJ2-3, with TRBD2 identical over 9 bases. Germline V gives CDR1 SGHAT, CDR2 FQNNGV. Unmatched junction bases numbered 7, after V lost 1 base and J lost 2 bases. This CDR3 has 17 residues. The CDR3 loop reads CASSLGESGRTTDTQYF. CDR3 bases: TGTGCCAGCAGCTTAGGGGAGAGCGGGAGGACCACAGATACGCAGTATTTT.

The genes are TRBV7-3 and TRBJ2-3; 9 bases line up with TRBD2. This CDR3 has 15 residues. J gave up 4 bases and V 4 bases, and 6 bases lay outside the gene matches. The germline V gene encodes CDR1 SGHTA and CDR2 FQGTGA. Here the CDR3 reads CASSWSGGRADTQYF. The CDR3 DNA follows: TGTGCCAGCAGCTGGAGCGGGGGGCGGGCAGATACGCAGTATTTT.

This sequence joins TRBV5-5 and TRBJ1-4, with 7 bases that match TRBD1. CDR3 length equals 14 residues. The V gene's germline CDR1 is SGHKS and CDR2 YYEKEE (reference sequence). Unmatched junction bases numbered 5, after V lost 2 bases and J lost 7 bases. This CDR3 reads CASSFPAGGEKLFF. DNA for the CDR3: TGTGCCAGCAGCTTCCCGGCAGGGGGTGAAAAACTGTTTTTT.

Here the CDR3 DNA reads TGTGCCAGCAGCCTCGTTTCGATAGGGGGCGGTACTGAAGCTTTCTTT. Amino acids: CASSLVSIGGGTEAFF. V usage is TRBV5-6 and J usage is TRBJ1-1; the match to TRBD1 covers 7 bases. This CDR3 comprises 16 residues. Germline CDR1 and CDR2: SGHDT and YYEEEE. The V segment lost 4 bases and the J segment 5 bases; nucleotides outside the gene matches: 14.

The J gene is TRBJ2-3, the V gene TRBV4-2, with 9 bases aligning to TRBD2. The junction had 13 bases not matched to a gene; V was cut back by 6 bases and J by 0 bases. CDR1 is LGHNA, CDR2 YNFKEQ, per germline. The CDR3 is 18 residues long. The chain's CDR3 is CASSPGTTAGGSTDTQYF. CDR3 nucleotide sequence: TGTGCCAGCAGTCCAGGGACAACAGCGGGGGGCAGCACAGATACGCAGTATTTT.

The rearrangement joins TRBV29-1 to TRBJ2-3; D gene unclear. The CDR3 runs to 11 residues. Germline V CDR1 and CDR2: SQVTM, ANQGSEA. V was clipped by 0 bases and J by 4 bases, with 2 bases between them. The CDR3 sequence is CSVEDSDTQYF. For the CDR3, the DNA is TGCAGCGTTGAAGACTCAGATACGCAGTATTTT.

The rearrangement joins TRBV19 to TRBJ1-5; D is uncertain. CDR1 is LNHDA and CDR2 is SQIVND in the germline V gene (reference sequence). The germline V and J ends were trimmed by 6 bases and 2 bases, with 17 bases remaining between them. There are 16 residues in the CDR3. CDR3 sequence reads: CASSQAHPGGNQPQHF. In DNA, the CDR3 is TGTGCCAGTAGCCAAGCCCATCCAGGTGGCAATCAGCCCCAGCATTTT.

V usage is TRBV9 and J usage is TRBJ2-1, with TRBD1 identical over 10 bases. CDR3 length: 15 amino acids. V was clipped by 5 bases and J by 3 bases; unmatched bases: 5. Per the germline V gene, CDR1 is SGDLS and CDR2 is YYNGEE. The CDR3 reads CASSPTGGDYNEQFF. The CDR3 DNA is TGTGCCAGCAGTCCGACAGGGGGCGACTACAATGAGCAGTTCTTC.

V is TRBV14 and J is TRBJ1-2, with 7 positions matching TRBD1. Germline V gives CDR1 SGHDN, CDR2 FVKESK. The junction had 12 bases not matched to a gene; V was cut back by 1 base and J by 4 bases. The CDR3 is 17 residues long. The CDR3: CASSQALVSGQRYGYTF. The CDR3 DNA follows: TGTGCCAGCAGCCAAGCGTTAGTGTCGGGACAGCGCTATGGCTACACCTTC. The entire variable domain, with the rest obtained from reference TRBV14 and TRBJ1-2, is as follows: EAGVTQFPSHSVIEKGQTVTLRCDPISGHDNLYWYRRVMGKEIKFLLHFVKESKQDESGMPNNRFLAERTGGTYSTLKVQPAELEDSGVYFCASSQALVSGQRYGYTFGSGTRLTVV.

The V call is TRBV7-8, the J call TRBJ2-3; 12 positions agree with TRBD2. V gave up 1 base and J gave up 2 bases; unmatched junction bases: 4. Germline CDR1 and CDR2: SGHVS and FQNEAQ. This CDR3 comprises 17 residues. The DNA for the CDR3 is TGTGCCAGCAGCTTAGGGGGACTAGCGGGCTCCACAGATACGCAGTATTTT. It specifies CASSLGGLAGSTDTQYF.

The CDR3 protein is CASSAQLAGGGITSPLHF. Written as DNA, the CDR3 is TGTGCCAGCAGTGCTCAGCTGGCAGGAGGTGGAATCACCTCACCCCTCCACTTT. The chain links TRBV25-1 to TRBJ1-6; D not certain. The CDR3 contains 18 residues. The V end lost 4 bases, the J end lost 10 bases, and 26 bases lay between the germline ends. Germline V gene sequence: CDR1 MGHDK, CDR2 SYGVNS.

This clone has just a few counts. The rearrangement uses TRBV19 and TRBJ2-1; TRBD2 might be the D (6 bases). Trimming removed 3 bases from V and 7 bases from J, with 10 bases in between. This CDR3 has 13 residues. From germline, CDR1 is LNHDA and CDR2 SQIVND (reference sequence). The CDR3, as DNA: TGTGCCAGTAGTATCGGGGGAGGAAATGAGCAGTTCTTC. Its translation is CASSIGGGNEQFF.

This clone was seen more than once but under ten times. The CDR3 protein is CASSPGQGNQPQHF. The CDR3 nucleotides read TGTGCCAGCAGCCCGGGACAGGGCAATCAGCCCCAGCATTTT. This chain connects TRBV7-2 to TRBJ1-5; 8 bases match TRBD1. The CDR3 spans 14 residues. CDR1 is SGHTA, CDR2 FQGNSA, per germline. V was clipped by 5 bases and J by 2 bases; unmatched bases: 2.

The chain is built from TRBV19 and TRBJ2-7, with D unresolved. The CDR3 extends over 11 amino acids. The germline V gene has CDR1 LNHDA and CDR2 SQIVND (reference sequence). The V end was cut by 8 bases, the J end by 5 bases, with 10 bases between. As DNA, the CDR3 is TGTGCCAGTGGCTTGTCAAACGAGCAGTACTTC. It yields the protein CASGLSNEQYF. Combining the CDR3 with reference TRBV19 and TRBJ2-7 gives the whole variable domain DGGITQSPKYLFRKEGQNVTLSCEQNLNHDAMYWYRQDPGQGLRLIYYSQIVNDFQKGDIAEGYSVSREKKESFPLTVTSAQKNPTAFYLCASGLSNEQYFGPGTRLTVT.